A selection of T cell receptor beta chains follows, all from one sample in a study of blood T cell repertoires in COVID-19. Here immunoSEQ multiplex PCR was the method, and the copy in TCRdb shows in-frame clones only, minus some. The table has 40,000 to 50,000 clones, 88% seen once; the top ten hold about 4.8%. Sequencing was carried out using peripheral blood. These receptors were taken from a human donor in a cohort sampled during active COVID-19. CDR3s include the opening cysteine and the closing phenylalanine or tryptophan. Fields, in order: V gene, J gene, clone size, D gene, CDR3 protein, CDR3 DNA. D genes are given only for firm matches. Expanded clones get a size class; other rows say once, few or many, or leave the size out.

TRBV11-2	TRBJ2-5	.	TRBD1	CASSLGVQGAPQETQYF	TGTGCCAGCAGCTTAGGGGTTCAGGGGGCCCCCCAAGAGACCCAGTACTTC
TRBV10-3	TRBJ1-3	.	.	CAISESQGSSSGNTIYF	TGTGCCATCAGTGAGTCGCAGGGATCTAGCTCTGGAAACACCATATATTTT
TRBV2	TRBJ1-2	few	.	CASRDMVEGYTF	TGTGCCAGCAGGGACATGGTTGAGGGCTACACCTTC
TRBV6-5	TRBJ2-4	.	.	CASSPRDIANIQYF	TGTGCCAGCAGTCCCCGGGACATCGCAAACATTCAGTACTTC
TRBV2	TRBJ1-1	.	.	CASSELQEGNTEAFF	TGTGCCAGCAGTGAATTGCAGGAGGGGAACACTGAAGCTTTCTTT
TRBV5-4	TRBJ2-2	once	TRBD2	CASSPASLAGGPGTGELFF	TGTGCCAGCAGCCCCGCCTCCCTAGCGGGAGGGCCGGGCACCGGGGAGCTGTTTTTT
TRBV7-8	TRBJ1-6	once	.	CASSSLGGDNSPLHF	TGTGCCAGCAGCTCCTTAGGGGGGGATAATTCACCCCTCCACTTT
TRBV7-3	TRBJ2-1	.	.	CASSLGEALFFNEQFF	TGTGCCAGCAGCTTGGGGGAGGCCCTTTTTTTTAATGAGCAGTTCTTC
TRBV7-2	TRBJ2-3	.	TRBD2	CASSPIAGGPDTQYF	TGTGCCAGCAGCCCAATAGCGGGAGGCCCAGATACGCAGTATTTT
TRBV4-2	TRBJ2-7	.	TRBD2	CASSRHGTSGFPNEQYF	TGTGCCAGCAGCCGGCACGGGACTAGCGGGTTCCCAAATGAGCAGTACTTC
TRBV6-8	TRBJ1-1	.	.	CASSPPGRPSNTEAFF	TGTGCCAGCAGTCCCCCCGGGAGGCCATCGAACACTGAAGCTTTCTTT
TRBV24-1	TRBJ2-1	few	TRBD2	CATRGTSRYNEQFF	TGTGCCACCAGGGGGACTAGCAGATACAATGAGCAGTTCTTC
TRBV5-4	TRBJ2-5	.	.	CASSLDRETQYF	TGTGCCAGCAGCTTGGATCGGGAGACCCAGTACTTC
TRBV10-3	TRBJ2-2	.	TRBD2	CAISERLAGGGNTGELFF	TGTGCCATCAGTGAACGTCTAGCGGGAGGTGGTAACACCGGGGAGCTGTTTTTT
TRBV18	TRBJ2-1	.	TRBD2	CASSPTSGTYNEQFF	TGTGCCAGCTCACCCACTAGCGGGACCTACAATGAGCAGTTCTTC
TRBV30	TRBJ2-1	.	TRBD2	CAWGGYSGSYNEQFF	TGTGCCTGGGGTGGCTATAGCGGGAGTTACAATGAGCAGTTCTTC
TRBV30	TRBJ2-2	.	.	CASAPARGGDTGELFF	TGTGCCTCCGCCCCCGCGCGAGGCGGGGACACCGGGGAGCTGTTTTTT
TRBV9	TRBJ1-6	.	TRBD1	CASSVSGTGSNSPLHF	TGTGCCAGCAGCGTATCCGGGACAGGGAGTAATTCACCCCTCCACTTT
TRBV9	TRBJ2-7	.	TRBD1	CASSVADRVYEQYF	TGTGCCAGCAGCGTAGCCGACAGGGTCTACGAGCAGTACTTC
TRBV7-8	TRBJ2-5	.	TRBD2	CASSLAAGVGFPHVSYF	TGTGCCAGCAGCTTAGCGGCGGGAGTGGGTTTTCCACATGTTTCGTACTTC
TRBV28	TRBJ2-5	.	.	CASSLVVGVGRETQYF	TGTGCCAGCAGTTTAGTGGTGGGAGTGGGTCGAGAGACCCAGTACTTC
TRBV19	TRBJ1-1	.	TRBD1	CASSTQGAVTEAFF	TGTGCCAGTAGTACCCAGGGGGCAGTCACTGAAGCTTTCTTT
TRBV6-5	TRBJ2-4	.	TRBD2	CASSSRLAGTKNIQYF	TGTGCCAGCAGTTCCCGACTAGCGGGTACCAAAAACATTCAGTACTTC
TRBV5-4	TRBJ2-1	once	TRBD1	CASSTGGVGDNEQFF	TGTGCCAGCAGCACAGGGGGAGTGGGGGACAATGAGCAGTTCTTC
TRBV3-1/TRBV3-2	TRBJ2-1	few	TRBD2	CASSRGLAAQFF	TGTGCCAGCAGCCGTGGACTAGCAGCGCAGTTCTTC
TRBV18	TRBJ2-1	.	.	CASSRGQSLLYNEQFF	TGTGCCAGCTCACGCGGACAGTCCTTACTTTACAATGAGCAGTTCTTC
TRBV28	TRBJ2-7	.	TRBD2	CASSSGGGGSYEQYF	TGTGCCAGCAGTTCAGGCGGGGGGGGTAGCTACGAGCAGTACTTC
TRBV7-3	TRBJ1-5	.	.	CASSFYPTGQIVGQPQHF	TGTGCCAGCAGCTTTTACCCCACCGGACAGATCGTTGGACAGCCCCAGCATTTT
TRBV28	TRBJ1-1	.	TRBD1	CASSLTPGQQEAFF	TGTGCCAGCAGTTTAACTCCGGGACAGCAAGAAGCTTTCTTT
TRBV28	TRBJ1-4	.	TRBD1	CASSSQDRDNEKLFF	TGTGCCAGCAGTTCTCAAGACAGGGATAATGAAAAACTGTTTTTT
TRBV7-8	TRBJ2-5	.	.	CASSFGWTKQETQYF	TGTGCCAGCAGCTTTGGTTGGACAAAACAAGAGACCCAGTACTTC
TRBV5-4	TRBJ1-1	.	.	CASSTGTTKNTEAFF	TGTGCCAGCAGCACCGGGACAACCAAAAATACTGAAGCTTTCTTT
TRBV27	TRBJ2-7	once	TRBD2	CASSSHGLERREQYF	TGTGCCAGCAGTTCTCACGGACTAGAAAGGCGCGAGCAGTACTTC
TRBV19	TRBJ1-2	.	.	CASSSPLANNYGYTF	TGTGCCAGTAGTAGCCCCCTGGCAAATAACTATGGCTACACCTTC
TRBV28	TRBJ2-7	once	.	CASSLGDTSYEQYF	TGTGCCAGCAGTTTAGGGGACACCTCCTACGAGCAGTACTTC
TRBV19	TRBJ2-3	once	TRBD1	CASSSTGQGGTDTQYF	TGTGCCAGTAGTTCTACGGGACAGGGGGGCACAGATACGCAGTATTTT
TRBV9	TRBJ2-2	.	.	CASSGQGGAGELFF	TGTGCCAGCAGCGGTCAGGGGGGCGCCGGGGAGCTGTTTTTT
TRBV19	TRBJ1-3	few	.	CASRLDRGIFSGNTIYF	TGTGCCAGTAGACTAGACCGCGGAATTTTCTCTGGAAACACCATATATTTT
TRBV9	TRBJ2-7	.	.	CASSVVPLREQYF	TGTGCCAGCAGCGTGGTCCCCTTGAGGGAGCAGTACTTC
TRBV28	TRBJ2-5	.	TRBD1	CASSLPGQLQETQYF	TGTGCCAGCAGCCTACCGGGACAGTTACAAGAGACCCAGTACTTC
TRBV7-7	TRBJ2-3	.	.	CASSLAPRDTQYF	TGTGCTAGCAGCTTAGCCCCCAGGGATACGCAGTATTTT
TRBV5-8	TRBJ2-1	once	.	CASSLTPSWGDEQFF	TGTGCCAGCAGCTTGACCCCGTCCTGGGGGGATGAGCAGTTCTTC
TRBV10-3	TRBJ2-7	once	.	CAIRQPGVEQYF	TGTGCCATCAGGCAACCAGGGGTCGAGCAGTACTTC
TRBV7-9	TRBJ2-2	.	TRBD2	CASSSSGTSGVLTGELFF	TGTGCCAGCAGCTCCTCAGGGACTAGCGGGGTGCTTACCGGGGAGCTGTTTTTT
TRBV20-1	TRBJ2-1	.	TRBD2	CSASASGRVFF	TGCAGTGCTAGCGCTAGCGGGAGGGTGTTCTTC
TRBV12-3/TRBV12-4	TRBJ1-1	.	.	CASSSQGTAEAFF	TGTGCCAGCAGCTCACAGGGAACCGCTGAAGCTTTCTTT
TRBV7-9	TRBJ2-5	.	.	CASSYGGLRRGAETQYF	TGTGCCAGCAGCTATGGTGGATTACGCAGGGGGGCAGAGACCCAGTACTTC
TRBV27	TRBJ2-1	.	.	CASSLFSGVDEQFF	TGTGCCAGCAGTTTGTTCTCAGGGGTGGATGAGCAGTTCTTC
TRBV21-1	TRBJ1-5	.	.	CASTLSRGGQPQHF	TGTGCCAGCACCCTAAGTCGAGGAGGTCAGCCCCAGCATTTT